This T cell receptor beta chain derives from a study of blood T cell repertoires in COVID-19. Background on the study: Spain, Italy and the United States supplied samples that represented acute and convalescent COVID-19.

The V end was cut by 4 bases, the J end by 8 bases, with 14 bases between. This CDR3 spans 13 amino acids. CDR1 is LNHDA and CDR2 is SQIVND in the germline V gene (reference sequence). As originally analysed: Reference gene primer amplification yielded estimated nucleated cell counts. Generated by immunoSEQ multiplex PCR, the TCRdb table keeps only in-frame clones and is missing some. D and trimming come from the DNA, and the V and J calls and clone size come from that table. The table shows 250,000 to 350,000 clones, with 70% to 90% occurring only once. Individuals aged 18 to 89 years were recruited from approximately 24 US areas. The study counted Cohort 3 donors as recovered given two negative PCRs, clearance, or symptom resolution.

The sequenced material came from PBMCs or T cells enriched from blood (not recorded which). The chain carries TRBV19 and TRBJ1-2, with D maybe TRBD1 (5 bases). The receptor comes from a woman aged 25 to 39 who had recovered from COVID-19. CDR3 sequence reads: CASSSKGFGGYTF. Here the CDR3 DNA reads TGTGCCAGTAGTAGTAAGGGGTTCGGGGGCTACACCTTC.